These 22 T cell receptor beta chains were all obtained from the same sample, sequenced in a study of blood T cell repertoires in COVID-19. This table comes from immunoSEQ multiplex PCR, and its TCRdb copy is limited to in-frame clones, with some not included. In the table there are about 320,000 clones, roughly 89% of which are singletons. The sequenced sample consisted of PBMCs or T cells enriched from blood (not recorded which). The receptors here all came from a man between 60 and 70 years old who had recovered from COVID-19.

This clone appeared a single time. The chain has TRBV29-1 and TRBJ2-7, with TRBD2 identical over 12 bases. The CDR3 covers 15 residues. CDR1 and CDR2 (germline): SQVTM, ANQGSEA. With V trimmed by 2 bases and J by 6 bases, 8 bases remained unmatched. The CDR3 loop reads CSVELTSGRSSEQYF. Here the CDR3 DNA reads TGCAGCGTTGAACTGACTAGCGGGAGAAGCAGCGAGCAGTACTTC.

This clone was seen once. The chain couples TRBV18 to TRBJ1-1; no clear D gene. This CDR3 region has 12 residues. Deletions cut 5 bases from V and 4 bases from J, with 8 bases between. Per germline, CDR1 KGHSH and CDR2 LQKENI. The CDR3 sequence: CASSWAGTEAFF. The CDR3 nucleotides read TGTGCCAGCTCATGGGCTGGCACTGAAGCTTTCTTT.

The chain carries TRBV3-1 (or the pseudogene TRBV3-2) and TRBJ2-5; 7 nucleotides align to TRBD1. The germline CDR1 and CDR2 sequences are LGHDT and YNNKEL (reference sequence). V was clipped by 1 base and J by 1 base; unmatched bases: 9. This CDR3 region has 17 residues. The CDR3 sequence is CASSQARTGVSQETQYF. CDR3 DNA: TGTGCCAGCAGCCAAGCGAGGACAGGTGTCTCCCAAGAGACCCAGTACTTC.

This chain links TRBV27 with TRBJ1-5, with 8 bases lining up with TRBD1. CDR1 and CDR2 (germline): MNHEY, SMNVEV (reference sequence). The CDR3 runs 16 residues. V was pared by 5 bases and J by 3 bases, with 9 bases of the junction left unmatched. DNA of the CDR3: TGTGCCAGCAGTGTACGACAGGGGATGAACAATCAGCCCCAGCATTTT. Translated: CASSVRQGMNNQPQHF.

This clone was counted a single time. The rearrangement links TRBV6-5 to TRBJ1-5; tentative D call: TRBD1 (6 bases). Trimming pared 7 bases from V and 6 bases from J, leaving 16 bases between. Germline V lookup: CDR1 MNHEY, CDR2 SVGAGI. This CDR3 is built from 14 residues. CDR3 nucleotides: TGTGCCAGCACCTCGGGGGGCTCGGGTCAGCCCCAGCATTTT. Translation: CASTSGGSGQPQHF.

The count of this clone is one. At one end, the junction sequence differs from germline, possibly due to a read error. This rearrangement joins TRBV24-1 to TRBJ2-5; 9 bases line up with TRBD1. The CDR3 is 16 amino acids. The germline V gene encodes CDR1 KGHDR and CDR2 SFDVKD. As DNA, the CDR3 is TGTGCCACCAGTGGTTTGGGACAGGGTTACCAAGAGACCCAGTACTTC. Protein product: CATSGLGQGYQETQYF.

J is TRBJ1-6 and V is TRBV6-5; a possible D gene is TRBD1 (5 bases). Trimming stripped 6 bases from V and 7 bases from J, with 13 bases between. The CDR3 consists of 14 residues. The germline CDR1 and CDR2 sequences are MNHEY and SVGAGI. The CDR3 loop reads CASSRQGHNSPLHF. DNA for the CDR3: TGTGCCAGCAGCCGCCAAGGACACAATTCACCCCTCCACTTT.

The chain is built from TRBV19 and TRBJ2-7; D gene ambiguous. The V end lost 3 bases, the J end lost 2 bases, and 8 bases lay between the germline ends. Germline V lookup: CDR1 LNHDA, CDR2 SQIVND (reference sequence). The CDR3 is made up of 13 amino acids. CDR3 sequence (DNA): TGTGCCAGTAGTATTCAGGTCCCCTACGAGCAGTACTTC. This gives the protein CASSIQVPYEQYF. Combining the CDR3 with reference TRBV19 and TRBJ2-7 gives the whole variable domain DGGITQSPKYLFRKEGQNVTLSCEQNLNHDAMYWYRQDPGQGLRLIYYSQIVNDFQKGDIAEGYSVSREKKESFPLTVTSAQKNPTAFYLCASSIQVPYEQYFGPGTRLTVT.

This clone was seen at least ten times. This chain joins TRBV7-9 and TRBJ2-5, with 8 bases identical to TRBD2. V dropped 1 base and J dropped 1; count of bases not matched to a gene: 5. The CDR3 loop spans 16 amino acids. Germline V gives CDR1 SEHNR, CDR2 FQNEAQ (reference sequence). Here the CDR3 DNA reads TGTGCCAGCAGCTTAGAGCCTAGCGGGTCCCAAGAGACCCAGTACTTC. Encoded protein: CASSLEPSGSQETQYF.

The CDR3 DNA reads TGTGCCAGCAGCCACCCGACTAGCGGGGGCGGACCCTACAATGAGCAGTTCTTC. It yields the protein CASSHPTSGGGPYNEQFF. The chain employs TRBV7-2 and TRBJ2-1; 12 positions match TRBD2. CDR3 length: 18 residues. The germline CDR1 and CDR2 sequences are SGHTA and FQGNSA. V gave up 5 bases and J gave up 2 bases; unmatched junction bases: 10.

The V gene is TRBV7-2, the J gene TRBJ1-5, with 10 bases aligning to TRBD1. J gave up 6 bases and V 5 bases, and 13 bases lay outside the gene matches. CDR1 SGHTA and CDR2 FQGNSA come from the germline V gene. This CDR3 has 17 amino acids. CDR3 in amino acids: CASSPNSRDRGVQPQHF. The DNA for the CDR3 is TGTGCCAGCAGCCCAAACAGCCGGGACAGGGGTGTTCAGCCCCAGCATTTT.

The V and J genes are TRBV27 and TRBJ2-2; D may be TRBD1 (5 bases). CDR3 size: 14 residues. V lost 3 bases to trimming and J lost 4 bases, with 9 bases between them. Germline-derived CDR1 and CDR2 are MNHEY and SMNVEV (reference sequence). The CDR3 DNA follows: TGTGCCAGCAGTTTGACAGATCTCACCGGGGAGCTGTTTTTT. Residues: CASSLTDLTGELFF.

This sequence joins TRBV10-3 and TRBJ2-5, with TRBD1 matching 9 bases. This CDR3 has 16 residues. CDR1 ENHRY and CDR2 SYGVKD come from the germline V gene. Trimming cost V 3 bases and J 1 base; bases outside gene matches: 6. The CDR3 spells CAISDLTGGRQETQYF. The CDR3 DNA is TGTGCCATCAGTGACCTTACAGGGGGCCGCCAAGAGACCCAGTACTTC.

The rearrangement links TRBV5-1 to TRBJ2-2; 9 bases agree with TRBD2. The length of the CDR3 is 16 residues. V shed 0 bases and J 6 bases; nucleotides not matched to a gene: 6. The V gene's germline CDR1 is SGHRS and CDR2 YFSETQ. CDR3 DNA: TGCGCCAGCAGCTTGGTGCCTAGCGGGACGGCCGGGGAGCTGTTTTTT. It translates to CASSLVPSGTAGELFF.

The CDR3 bases are TGTGCCATCAGTCGATCCACGACATATGACTACGAGCAGTACTTC. This gives the protein CAISRSTTYDYEQYF. The genes are TRBV10-3 and TRBJ2-7; no definite D call. The CDR3 length is 15 residues. V dropped 5 bases and J dropped 3 bases, with 17 bases sitting between them. CDR1 is ENHRY and CDR2 is SYGVKD in the germline V gene.

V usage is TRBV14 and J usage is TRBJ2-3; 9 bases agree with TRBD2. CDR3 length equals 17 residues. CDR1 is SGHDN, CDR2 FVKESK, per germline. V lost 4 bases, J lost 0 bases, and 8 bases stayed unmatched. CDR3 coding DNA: TGTGCCAGCAGCCTGCTAGCGGGACTCGCTAGCACAGATACGCAGTATTTT. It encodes CASSLLAGLASTDTQYF.

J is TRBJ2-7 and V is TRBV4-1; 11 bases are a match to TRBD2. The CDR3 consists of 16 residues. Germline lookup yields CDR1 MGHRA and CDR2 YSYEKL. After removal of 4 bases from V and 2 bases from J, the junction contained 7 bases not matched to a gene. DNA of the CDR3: TGCGCCAGCAGCCGATCACCGGGACTAGCGGCCTACGAGCAGTACTTC. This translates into CASSRSPGLAAYEQYF.

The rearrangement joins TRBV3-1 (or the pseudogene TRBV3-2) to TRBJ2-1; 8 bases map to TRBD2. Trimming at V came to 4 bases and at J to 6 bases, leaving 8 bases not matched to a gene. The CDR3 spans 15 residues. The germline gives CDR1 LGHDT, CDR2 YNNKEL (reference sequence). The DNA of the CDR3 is TGTGCCAGCAGCCTTCCGGGACTAGATTTCAATGAGCAGTTCTTC. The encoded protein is CASSLPGLDFNEQFF.

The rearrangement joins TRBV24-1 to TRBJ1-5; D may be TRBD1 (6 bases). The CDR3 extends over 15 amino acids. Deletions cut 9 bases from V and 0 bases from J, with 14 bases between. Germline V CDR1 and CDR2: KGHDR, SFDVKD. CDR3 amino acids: CATRLGHISNQPQHF. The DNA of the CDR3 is TGTGCCACCCGTCTGGGACACATTAGCAATCAGCCCCAGCATTTT.

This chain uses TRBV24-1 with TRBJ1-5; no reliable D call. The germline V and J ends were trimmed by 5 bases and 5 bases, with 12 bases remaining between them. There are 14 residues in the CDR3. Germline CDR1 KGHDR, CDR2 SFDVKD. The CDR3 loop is CATSAGGYYQPQHF. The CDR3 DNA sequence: TGTGCCACCAGTGCGGGAGGATACTATCAGCCCCAGCATTTT.

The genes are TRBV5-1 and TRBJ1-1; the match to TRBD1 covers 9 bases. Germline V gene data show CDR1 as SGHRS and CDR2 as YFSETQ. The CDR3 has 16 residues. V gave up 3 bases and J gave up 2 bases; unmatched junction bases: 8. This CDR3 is CASSSWTGDYNTEAFF. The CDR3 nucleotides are TGCGCCAGCAGCTCTTGGACAGGGGACTACAACACTGAAGCTTTCTTT. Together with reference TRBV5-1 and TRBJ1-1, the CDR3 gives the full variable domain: KAGVTQTPRYLIKTRGQQVTLSCSPISGHRSVSWYQQTPGQGLQFLFEYFSETQRNKGNFPGRFSGRQFSNSRSEMNVSTLELGDSALYLCASSSWTGDYNTEAFFGQGTRLTVV.

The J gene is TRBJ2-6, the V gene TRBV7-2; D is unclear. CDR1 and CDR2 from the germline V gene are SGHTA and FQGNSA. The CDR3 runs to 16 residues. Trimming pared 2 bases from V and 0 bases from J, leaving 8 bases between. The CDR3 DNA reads TGTGCCAGCAGCTTATGGTCAGGCTCTGGGGCCAACGTCCTGACTTTC. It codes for CASSLWSGSGANVLTF.